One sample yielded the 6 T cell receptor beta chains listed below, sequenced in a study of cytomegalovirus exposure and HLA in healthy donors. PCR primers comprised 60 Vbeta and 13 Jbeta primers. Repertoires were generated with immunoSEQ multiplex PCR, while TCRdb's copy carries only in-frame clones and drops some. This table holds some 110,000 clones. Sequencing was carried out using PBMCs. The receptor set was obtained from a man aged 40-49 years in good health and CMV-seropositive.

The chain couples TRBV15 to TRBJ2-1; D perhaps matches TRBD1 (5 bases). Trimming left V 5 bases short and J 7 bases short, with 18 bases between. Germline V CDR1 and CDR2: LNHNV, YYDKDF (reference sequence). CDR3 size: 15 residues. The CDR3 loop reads CATSDSGFFGNEQFF. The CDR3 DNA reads TGTGCCACCAGCGACAGTGGGTTCTTTGGGAATGAGCAGTTCTTC.

CDR3 protein: CSVAAGWSNQPQHF. DNA of the CDR3: TGCAGCGTTGCGGCAGGGTGGAGCAATCAGCCCCAGCATTTT. V is TRBV29-1 and J is TRBJ1-5, with D possibly TRBD1 on 5 matching bases. This CDR3 spans 14 amino acids. V was clipped by 4 bases and J by 1 base, with 11 bases between them. CDR1 is SQVTM, CDR2 ANQGSEA, per germline.

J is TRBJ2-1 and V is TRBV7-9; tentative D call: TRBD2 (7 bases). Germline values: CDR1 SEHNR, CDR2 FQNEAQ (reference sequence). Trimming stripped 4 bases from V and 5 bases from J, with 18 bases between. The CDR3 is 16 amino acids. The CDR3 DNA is TGTGCCAGCAGCTCGAGAGGGGGAGGGCCCAACAATGAGCAGTTCTTC. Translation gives CASSSRGGGPNNEQFF.

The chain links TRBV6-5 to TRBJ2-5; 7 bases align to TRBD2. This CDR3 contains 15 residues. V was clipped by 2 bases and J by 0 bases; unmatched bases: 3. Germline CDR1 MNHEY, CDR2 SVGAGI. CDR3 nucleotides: TGTGCCAGCAGTTACGGGGGGGGAAACCAAGAGACCCAGTACTTC. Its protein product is CASSYGGGNQETQYF.

CDR3 loop: CASSLTGGVYYEQYF. In DNA form, the CDR3 reads TGCGCCAGCAGCTTGACAGGGGGTGTTTACTACGAGCAGTACTTC. The rearrangement uses TRBV5-1 and TRBJ2-5, with 8 bases aligning to TRBD1. The J call may be faulty, since TRBJ2-7 better matches the DNA end. This CDR3 has 15 residues. Germline lookup yields CDR1 SGHRS and CDR2 YFSETQ.

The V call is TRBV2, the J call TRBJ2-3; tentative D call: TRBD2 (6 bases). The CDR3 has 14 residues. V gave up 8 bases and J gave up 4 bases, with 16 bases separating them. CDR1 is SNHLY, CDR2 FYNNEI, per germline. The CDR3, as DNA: TGTGCCAGCGCCACTAGCACGGTTTCAGATACGCAGTATTTT. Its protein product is CASATSTVSDTQYF.